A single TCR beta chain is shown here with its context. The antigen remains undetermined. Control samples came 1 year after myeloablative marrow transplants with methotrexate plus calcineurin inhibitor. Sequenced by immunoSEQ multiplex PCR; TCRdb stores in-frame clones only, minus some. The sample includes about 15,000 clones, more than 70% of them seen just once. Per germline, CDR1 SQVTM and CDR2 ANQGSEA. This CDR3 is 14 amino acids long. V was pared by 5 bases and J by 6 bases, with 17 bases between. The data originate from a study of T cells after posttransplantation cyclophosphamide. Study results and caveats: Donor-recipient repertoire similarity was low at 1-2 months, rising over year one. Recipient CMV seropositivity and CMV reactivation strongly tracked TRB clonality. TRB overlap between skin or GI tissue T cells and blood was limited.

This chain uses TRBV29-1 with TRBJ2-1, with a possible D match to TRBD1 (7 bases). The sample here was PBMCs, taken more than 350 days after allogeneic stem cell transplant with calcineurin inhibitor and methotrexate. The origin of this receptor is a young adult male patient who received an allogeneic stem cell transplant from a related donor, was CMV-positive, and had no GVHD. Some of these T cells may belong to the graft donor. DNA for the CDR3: TGCAGCGTTCAAAGACAGGAGGGGGCCAATGAGCAGTTCTTC. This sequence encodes CSVQRQEGANEQFF.